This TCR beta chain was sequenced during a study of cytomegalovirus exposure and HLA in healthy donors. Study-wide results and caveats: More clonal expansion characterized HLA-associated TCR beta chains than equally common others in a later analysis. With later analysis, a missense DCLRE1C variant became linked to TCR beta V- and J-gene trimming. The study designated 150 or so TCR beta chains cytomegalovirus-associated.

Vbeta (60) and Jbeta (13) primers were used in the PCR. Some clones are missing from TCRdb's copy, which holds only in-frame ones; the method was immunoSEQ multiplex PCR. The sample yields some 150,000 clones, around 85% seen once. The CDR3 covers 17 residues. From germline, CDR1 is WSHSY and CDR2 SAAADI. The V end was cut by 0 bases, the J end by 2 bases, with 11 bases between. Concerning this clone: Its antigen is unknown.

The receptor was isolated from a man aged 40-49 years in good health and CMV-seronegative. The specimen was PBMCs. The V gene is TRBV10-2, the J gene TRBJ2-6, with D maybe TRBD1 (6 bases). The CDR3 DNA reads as TGCGCCAGCAGTGAGTCTGCCAGGGGAACTGGGGCCAACGTCCTGACTTTC. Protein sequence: CASSESARGTGANVLTF.